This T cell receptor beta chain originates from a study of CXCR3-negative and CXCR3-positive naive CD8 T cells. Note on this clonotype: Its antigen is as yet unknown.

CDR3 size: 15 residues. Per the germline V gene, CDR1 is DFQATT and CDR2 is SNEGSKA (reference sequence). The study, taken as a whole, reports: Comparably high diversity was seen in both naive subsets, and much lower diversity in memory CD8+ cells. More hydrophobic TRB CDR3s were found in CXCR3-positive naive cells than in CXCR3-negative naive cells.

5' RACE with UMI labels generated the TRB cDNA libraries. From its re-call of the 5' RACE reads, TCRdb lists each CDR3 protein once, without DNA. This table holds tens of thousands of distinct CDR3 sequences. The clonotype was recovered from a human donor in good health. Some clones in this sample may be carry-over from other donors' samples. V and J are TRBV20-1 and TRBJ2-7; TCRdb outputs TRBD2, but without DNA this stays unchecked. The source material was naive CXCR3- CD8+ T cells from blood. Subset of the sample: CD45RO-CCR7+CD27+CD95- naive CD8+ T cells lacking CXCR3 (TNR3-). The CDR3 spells CSAREEAVSSYEQYF.